This T cell receptor (beta chain) came from a study of shared clonotypes between healthy human individuals. Germline-derived CDR1 and CDR2 are SQVTM and ANQGSEA. V shed 4 bases and J shed 7 bases, with 7 bases lying between them. CDR3 length equals 11 residues. General study points: In this cohort, only blood was sampled, and tissue repertoires likely differ. Estimated clonotype richness was generally higher in naive than memory subsets.

For this clone: The antigen is not known.

Terminally differentiated effector memory CD45RA+ cells were excluded by CCR7 positive selection of CD45RO-negative cells. Donors, without exception, were Caucasian adults residing in Nashville, Tennessee. Evenly divided among several immunoSEQ plates was the genomic DNA of each subset. The method was immunoSEQ multiplex PCR; TCRdb's version includes in-frame clones alone and lacks a portion of them. The table shows over 2,000,000 clones, with roughly 95% occurring only once. The chain combines TRBV29-1 with TRBJ2-2; D call uncertain. The sample consisted of naive CD8+ T cells from PBMCs. The source is a man aged 18 to 30 in good health. Some clones in this sample may be carry-over from other donors' samples. CDR3 DNA sequence: TGCAGCGTTGGAATGGGCGGGGAGCTGTTTTTT. This sequence encodes CSVGMGGELFF.